These T cell receptor beta chains were read from a single sample in a study of blood T cell repertoires in COVID-19. Data came from immunoSEQ multiplex PCR; TCRdb stores just in-frame clones and leaves some out. The sample contains 200,000 to 250,000 clones, roughly 85% of which appear only once. Sequenced sample: PBMCs or T cells enriched from blood (not recorded which). The source is a woman aged 50 to 60 with acute COVID-19. Both conserved end residues are part of each CDR3. The D gene is left open where the match is weak. Not every row has a clone size; where given, it reads once, few, many or a size class.

TGTGCCAGCAGCGCCGGGACAGGGAAAGGTCAGCCCCAGCATTTT CASSAGTGKGQPQHF TRBD1 TRBV2 NA TRBJ1-5
TGTGCCAGCGCGGGAGGGGGGCCAAGAGAGACCCAGTACTTC CASAGGGPRETQYF TRBD2 TRBV18 NA TRBJ2-5
TGTGCCAGTATTCCGGGACAGGGGGCGATTGGGAGCAATCAGCCCCAGCATTTT CASIPGQGAIGSNQPQHF TRBD1 TRBV19 NA TRBJ1-5
TGCAGCGTGTCCCCTGGGACAGGGCCCGTCACTGAAGCTTTCTTT CSVSPGTGPVTEAFF TRBD1 TRBV29-1 NA TRBJ1-1
TGTGCCAGCAGCTGGGACAGGGGGACTGAAGCTTTCTTT CASSWDRGTEAFF TRBD1 TRBV5-8 NA TRBJ1-1
TGCGCCAGCAGTGAGTCCCGACAGGGCGGAGATGAGCAGTTCTTC CASSESRQGGDEQFF TRBD1 TRBV10-1 NA TRBJ2-1
TGTGCCTGCTTTAGGGGGGGCTGTGACGAGCAGTACTTC CACFRGGCDEQYF NA TRBV30 NA TRBJ2-7
TGCAGCGTTGGGACTTCGAAAAGGGATACGCAGTATTTT CSVGTSKRDTQYF NA TRBV29-1 NA TRBJ2-3
TGTGCCAGCAGCTTAGGTGGCCCGAGGCGGGATTCACCCCTCCACTTT CASSLGGPRRDSPLHF NA TRBV7-2 NA TRBJ1-6
TGTGCCAGCAGCTTATCAGGGGATGAGCAGTTCTTC CASSLSGDEQFF NA TRBV7-3 once TRBJ2-1
TGTGCCAGCAGCGTAGGGGTAGCGAATAATTCACCCCTCCACTTT CASSVGVANNSPLHF NA TRBV9 NA TRBJ1-6
TGTGCCAGCAGCTCCGGGGGGATATCCTACAATGAGCAGTTCTTC CASSSGGISYNEQFF TRBD2 TRBV11-3 NA TRBJ2-1
TGCGCCAGCAGCCAAGAAACAGGGAACAATTCACCCCTCCACTTT CASSQETGNNSPLHF NA TRBV4-3 NA TRBJ1-6
TGTGCCAGCAGAGACGGCCCGGGACAACGAGGCTACACCTTC CASRDGPGQRGYTF NA TRBV6-5 NA TRBJ1-2
TGTGCCAGCAGTTACAGCCAGGGGGCCAGCTACACCTTC CASSYSQGASYTF TRBD1 TRBV6-5 NA TRBJ1-2
TGCGCCAGCAGCCTGGAGGATAGCAATCAGCCCCAGCATTTT CASSLEDSNQPQHF NA TRBV4-1 NA TRBJ1-5
TGCGCCAGCAGCCCCGGGTCTCTCGGGACTAATGAAAAACTGTTTTTT CASSPGSLGTNEKLFF NA TRBV5-1 NA TRBJ1-4
TGTGCCAGCAGTTCCGGACAGGTCTACGAGCAGTACTTC CASSSGQVYEQYF TRBD1 TRBV27 NA TRBJ2-7
TGTGCCAGCAGCTCCCACGGGTGGGATACGCAGTATTTT CASSSHGWDTQYF NA TRBV7-2 NA TRBJ2-3
TGTGCCAGTAGTATTCCCGGGACAGGGATTGGCGAGCAGTACTTC CASSIPGTGIGEQYF TRBD1 TRBV19 NA TRBJ2-7
TGTGCCAGCAGCTTGTTGCGGGGTGCTGTGGAGACCCAGTACTTC CASSLLRGAVETQYF NA TRBV5-6 NA TRBJ2-5
TGTGCCAGCAGTTTAACCCCCGGGGAGAACACTGAAGCTTTCTTT CASSLTPGENTEAFF NA TRBV28 NA TRBJ1-1
TGTGCCAGCAGCCCAGGGACTAGCGGGGTCACAGATACGCAGTATTTT CASSPGTSGVTDTQYF TRBD2 TRBV11-3 NA TRBJ2-3
TGTGCCTCCCAGGGAGGGGCAACTACGACTTCTGAAGGGGCTTTCTTT CASQGGATTTSEGAFF NA TRBV30 NA TRBJ1-1
TGTGCCAGCAGTTACAGTCGGCGGGGAAGCACAGATACGCAGTATTTT CASSYSRRGSTDTQYF NA TRBV6-5 NA TRBJ2-3
TGTGCCAGTCGCGGGGGGGGCGTCACCGGGGAGCTGTTTTTT CASRGGGVTGELFF TRBD2 TRBV19 NA TRBJ2-2
TGTGCCAGCAGTTACAGCTCGGGGGGCTACACCTTC CASSYSSGGYTF NA TRBV6-5 NA TRBJ1-2
TGTGCCAGCAGTTCTCAGGTCAATCAGCCCCAGCATTTT CASSSQVNQPQHF NA TRBV3-1/TRBV3-2 NA TRBJ1-5
TGTGCCAGCAGTTACGGGGGGACAGGATATCAGCCCCAGCATTTT CASSYGGTGYQPQHF TRBD1 TRBV6-2/TRBV6-3 NA TRBJ1-5
TGCAGCGTTGAATTGGCAGGGGCAGGGAACACTGAAGCTTTCTTT CSVELAGAGNTEAFF NA TRBV29-1 NA TRBJ1-1
TGCGCCAGCAGCTCAAACACCGGGACAGGAAAAGAGACCCAGTACTTC CASSSNTGTGKETQYF TRBD1 TRBV5-1 NA TRBJ2-5
TGCGCCAGCAGCCGGGAAGGGGGCGCCGGCTATGGCTACACCTTC CASSREGGAGYGYTF TRBD1 TRBV4-3 NA TRBJ1-2
TGTGCCAGTAGTATGTGGACAGGGGCGCCGGACACTGAAGCTTTCTTT CASSMWTGAPDTEAFF TRBD1 TRBV19 NA TRBJ1-1
TGTGCCAGCAGCTCCCGGGAGGGAGGCGAAAAACTGTTTTTT CASSSREGGEKLFF NA TRBV9 NA TRBJ1-4
TGTGCCAGCAGTTACTCACCGAGCTCTGGAAACACCATATATTTT CASSYSPSSGNTIYF NA TRBV6-2/TRBV6-3 NA TRBJ1-3
TGTGCCAGCAGCTTAGATCCGGGGTCCAGCTCTGGAAACACCATATATTTT CASSLDPGSSSGNTIYF NA TRBV11-2 NA TRBJ1-3
TGTGCCTGGAGTGGGAGCGGTACGGCACTACCCGACACTGAAGCTTTCTTT CAWSGSGTALPDTEAFF NA TRBV30 NA TRBJ1-1
TGTGCCAGCAGTCGAATGGGACTTAACTATGGCTACACCTTC CASSRMGLNYGYTF NA TRBV6-5 NA TRBJ1-2